The present T cell receptor (beta chain) was sequenced within a study of blood T cell repertoires in COVID-19. Study overall: Sample material is recorded as cDNA or gDNA derived from T cells, B-cell-depleted T cells, or PBMCs.

Original processing methods: Estimation of nucleated cell counts relied on the amplification of reference gene primers. Profiled with immunoSEQ multiplex PCR; TCRdb holds only in-frame clones, not every one. V and J calls and clone size are as listed in that table; D and trimming were resolved from the DNA. This table has some 230,000 clones, more than 80% appearing once. CDR1 is SGHVS and CDR2 is FQNEAQ in the germline V gene. CDR3 length: 14 residues. V was shortened by 5 bases and J by 2 bases, with 12 bases between the two germline ends. This clone was seen a single time. The TCR originated in a young woman in a cohort exposed to, infected with or recovered from COVID-19 (not recorded which). This chain joins TRBV7-8 and TRBJ1-1; D ambiguous. Sample: PBMCs or T cells enriched from blood (not recorded which). CDR3 sequence: CASSPIGGNTEAFF. CDR3 sequence (DNA): TGTGCCAGCAGCCCCATCGGAGGAAACACTGAAGCTTTCTTT.